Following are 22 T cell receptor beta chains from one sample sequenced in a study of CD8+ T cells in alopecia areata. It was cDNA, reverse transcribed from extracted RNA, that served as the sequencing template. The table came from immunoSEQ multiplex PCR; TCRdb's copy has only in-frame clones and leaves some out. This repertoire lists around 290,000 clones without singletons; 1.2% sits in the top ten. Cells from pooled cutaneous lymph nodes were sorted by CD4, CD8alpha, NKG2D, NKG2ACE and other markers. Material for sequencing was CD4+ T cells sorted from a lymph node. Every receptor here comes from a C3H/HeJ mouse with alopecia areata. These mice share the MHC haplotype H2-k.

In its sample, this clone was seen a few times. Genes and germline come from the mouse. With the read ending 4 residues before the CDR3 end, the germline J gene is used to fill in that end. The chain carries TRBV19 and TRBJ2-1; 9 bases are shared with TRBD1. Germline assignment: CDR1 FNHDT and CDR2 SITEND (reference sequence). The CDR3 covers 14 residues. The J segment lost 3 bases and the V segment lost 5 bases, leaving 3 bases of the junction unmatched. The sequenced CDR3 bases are TGTGCCAGCAGGATGGGACAGGGCTATGCT. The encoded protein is CASRMGQGYA. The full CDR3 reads CASRMGQGYAEQFF. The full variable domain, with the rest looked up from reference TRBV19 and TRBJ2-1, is GGIITQTPKFLIGQEGQKLTLKCQQNFNHDTMYWYRQDSGKGLRLIYYSITENDLQKGDLSEGYDASREKKSSFSLTVTSAQKNEMAVFLCASRMGQGYAEQFFGPGTRLTVL.

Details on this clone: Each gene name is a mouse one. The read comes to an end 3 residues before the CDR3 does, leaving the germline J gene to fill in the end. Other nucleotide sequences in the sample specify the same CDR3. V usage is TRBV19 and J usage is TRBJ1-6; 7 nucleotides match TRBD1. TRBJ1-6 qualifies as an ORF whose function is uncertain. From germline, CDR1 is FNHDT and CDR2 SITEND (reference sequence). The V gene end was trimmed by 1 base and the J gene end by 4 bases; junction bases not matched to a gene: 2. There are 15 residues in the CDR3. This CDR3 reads CASSITGQYNSPLYF. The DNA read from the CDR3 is TGTGCCAGCAGTATAACGGGACAGTATAATTCGCCC.

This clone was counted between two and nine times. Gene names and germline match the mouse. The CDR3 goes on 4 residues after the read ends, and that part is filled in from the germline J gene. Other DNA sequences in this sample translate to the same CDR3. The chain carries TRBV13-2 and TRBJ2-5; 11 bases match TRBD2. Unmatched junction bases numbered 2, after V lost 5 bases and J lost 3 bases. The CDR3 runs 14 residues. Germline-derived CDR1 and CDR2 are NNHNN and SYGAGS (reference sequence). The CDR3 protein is CASGRLGGQDTQYF. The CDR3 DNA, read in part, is TGTGCCAGCGGGAGACTGGGGGGGCAAGAC.

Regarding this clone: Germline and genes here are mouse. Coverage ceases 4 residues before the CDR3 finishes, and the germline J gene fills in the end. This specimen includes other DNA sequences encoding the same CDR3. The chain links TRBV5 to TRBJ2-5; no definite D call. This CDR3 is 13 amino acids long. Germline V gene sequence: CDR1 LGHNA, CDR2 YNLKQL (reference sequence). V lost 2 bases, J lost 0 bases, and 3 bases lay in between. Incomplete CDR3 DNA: TGTGCCAGCAGCCAATCAAACCAAGAC. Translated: CASSQSNQD. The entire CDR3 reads CASSQSNQDTQYF.

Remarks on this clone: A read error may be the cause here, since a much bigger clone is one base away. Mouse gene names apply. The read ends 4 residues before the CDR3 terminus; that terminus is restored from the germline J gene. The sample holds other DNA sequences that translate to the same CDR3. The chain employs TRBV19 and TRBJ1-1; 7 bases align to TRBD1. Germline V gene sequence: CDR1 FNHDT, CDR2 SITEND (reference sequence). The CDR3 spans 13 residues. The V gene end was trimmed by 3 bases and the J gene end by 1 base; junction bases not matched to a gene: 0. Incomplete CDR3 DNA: TGTGCCAGCAGTAACAGGGGGAACACA. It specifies CASSNRGNT. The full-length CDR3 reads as CASSNRGNTEVFF.

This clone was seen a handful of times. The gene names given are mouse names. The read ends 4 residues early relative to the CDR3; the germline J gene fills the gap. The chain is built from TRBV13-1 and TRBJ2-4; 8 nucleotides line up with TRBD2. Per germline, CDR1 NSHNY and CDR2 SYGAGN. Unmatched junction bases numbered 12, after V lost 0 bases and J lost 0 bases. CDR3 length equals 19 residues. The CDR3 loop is CASSDAKGSGGPSQNTLYF. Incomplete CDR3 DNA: TGTGCCAGCAGTGATGCAAAGGGGTCTGGGGGGCCTAGTCAAAAC.

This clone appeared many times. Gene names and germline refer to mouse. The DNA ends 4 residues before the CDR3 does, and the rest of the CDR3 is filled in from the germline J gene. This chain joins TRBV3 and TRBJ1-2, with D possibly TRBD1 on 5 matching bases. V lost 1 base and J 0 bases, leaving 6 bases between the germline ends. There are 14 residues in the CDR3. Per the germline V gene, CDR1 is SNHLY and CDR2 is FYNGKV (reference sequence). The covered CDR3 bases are TGTGCCAGCAGCTTAGGGGGGGCAAACTCC. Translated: CASSLGGANS. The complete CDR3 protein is CASSLGGANSDYTF.

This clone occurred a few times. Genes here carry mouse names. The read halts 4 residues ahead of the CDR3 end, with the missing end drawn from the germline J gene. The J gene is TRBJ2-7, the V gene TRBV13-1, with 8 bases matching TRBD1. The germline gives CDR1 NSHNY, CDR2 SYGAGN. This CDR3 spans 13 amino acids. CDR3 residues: CASSDQGADEQYF. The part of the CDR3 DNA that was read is TGTGCCAGCAGTGATCAGGGGGCGGAT.

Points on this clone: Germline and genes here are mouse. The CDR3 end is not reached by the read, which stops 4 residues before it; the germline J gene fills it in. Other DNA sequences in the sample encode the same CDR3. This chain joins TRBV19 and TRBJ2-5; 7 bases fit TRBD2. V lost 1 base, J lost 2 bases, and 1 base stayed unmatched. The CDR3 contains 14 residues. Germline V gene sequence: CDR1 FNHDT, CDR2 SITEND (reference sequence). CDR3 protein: CASSISGGQDTQYF. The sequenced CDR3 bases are TGTGCCAGCAGTATATCTGGGGGCCAAGAC.

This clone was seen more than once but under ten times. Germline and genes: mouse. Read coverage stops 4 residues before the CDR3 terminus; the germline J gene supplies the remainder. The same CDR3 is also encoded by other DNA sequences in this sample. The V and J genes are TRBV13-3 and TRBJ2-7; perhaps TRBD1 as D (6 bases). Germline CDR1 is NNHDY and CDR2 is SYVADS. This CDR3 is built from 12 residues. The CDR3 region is CASSVTGYEQYF. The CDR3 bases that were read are TGTGCCAGCAGTGTGACAGGATAT.

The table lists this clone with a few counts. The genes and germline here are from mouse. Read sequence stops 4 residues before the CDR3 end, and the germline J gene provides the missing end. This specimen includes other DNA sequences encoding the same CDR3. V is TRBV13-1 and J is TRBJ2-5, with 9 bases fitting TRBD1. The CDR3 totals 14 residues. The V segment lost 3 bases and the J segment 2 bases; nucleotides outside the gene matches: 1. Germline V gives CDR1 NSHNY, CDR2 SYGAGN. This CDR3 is CASSVDRGQDTQYF. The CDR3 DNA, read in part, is TGTGCCAGCAGTGTGGACAGGGGCCAAGAC.

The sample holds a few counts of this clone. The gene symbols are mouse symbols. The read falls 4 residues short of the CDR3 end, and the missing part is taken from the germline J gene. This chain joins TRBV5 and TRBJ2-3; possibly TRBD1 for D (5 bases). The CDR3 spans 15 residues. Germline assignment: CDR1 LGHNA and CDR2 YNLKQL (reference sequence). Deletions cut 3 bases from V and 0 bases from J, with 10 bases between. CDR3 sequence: CASSHHRSSAETLYF. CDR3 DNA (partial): TGTGCCAGCAGCCACCACAGGTCTAGTGCAGAA.

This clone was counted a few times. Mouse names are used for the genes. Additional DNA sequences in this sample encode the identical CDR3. Partial CDR3 DNA: TGTGCCAGCAGTGAAGGACAGAGCTCCTAT. Its translation is CASSEGQSSY. The entire CDR3 protein is CASSEGQSSYEQYF. The chain employs TRBV13-1 and TRBJ2-7, with D possibly matching TRBD1 (6 bases). The read ends 4 residues shy of where the CDR3 ends; the end is completed using the germline J gene. V was trimmed by 2 bases and J by 0 bases, leaving 9 bases between them. The CDR3 runs to 14 residues. In germline, CDR1 is NSHNY, CDR2 SYGAGN.

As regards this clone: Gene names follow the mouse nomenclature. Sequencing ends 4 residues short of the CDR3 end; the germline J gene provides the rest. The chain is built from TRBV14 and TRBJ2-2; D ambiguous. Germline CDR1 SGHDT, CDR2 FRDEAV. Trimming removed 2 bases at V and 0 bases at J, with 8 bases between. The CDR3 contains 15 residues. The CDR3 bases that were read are TGTGCCAGCAGTTTACTGTTGTCAAACACCGGG. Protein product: CASSLLLSNTG. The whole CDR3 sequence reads CASSLLLSNTGQLYF.

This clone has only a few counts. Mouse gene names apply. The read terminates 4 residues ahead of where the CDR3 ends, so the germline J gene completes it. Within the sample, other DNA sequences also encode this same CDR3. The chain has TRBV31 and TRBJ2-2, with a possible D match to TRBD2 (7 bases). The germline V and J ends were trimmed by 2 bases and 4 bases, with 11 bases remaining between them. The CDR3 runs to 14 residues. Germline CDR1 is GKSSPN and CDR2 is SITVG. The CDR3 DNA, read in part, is TGTGCCTGGAGTAGGGGGGCGCCCACCGGG. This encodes CAWSRGAPTG. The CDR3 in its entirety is CAWSRGAPTGQLYF.

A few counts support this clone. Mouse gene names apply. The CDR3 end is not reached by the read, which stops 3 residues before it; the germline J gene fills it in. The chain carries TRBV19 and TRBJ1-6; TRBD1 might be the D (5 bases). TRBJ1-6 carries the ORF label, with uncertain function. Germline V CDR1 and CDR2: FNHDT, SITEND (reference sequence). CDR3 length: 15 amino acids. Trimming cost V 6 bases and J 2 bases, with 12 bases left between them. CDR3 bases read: TGTGCCAGCACCCCTGACAGAACCTATAATTCGCCC. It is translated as CASTPDRTYNSP. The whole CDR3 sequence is CASTPDRTYNSPLYF.

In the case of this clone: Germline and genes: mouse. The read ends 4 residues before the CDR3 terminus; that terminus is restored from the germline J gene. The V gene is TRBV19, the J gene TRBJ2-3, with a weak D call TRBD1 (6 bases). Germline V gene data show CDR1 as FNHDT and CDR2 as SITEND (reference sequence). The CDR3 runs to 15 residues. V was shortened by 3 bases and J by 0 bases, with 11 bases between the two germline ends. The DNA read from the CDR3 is TGTGCCAGCAGTAACAGGGCGCTTAGTGCAGAA. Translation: CASSNRALSAE. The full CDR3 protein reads CASSNRALSAETLYF. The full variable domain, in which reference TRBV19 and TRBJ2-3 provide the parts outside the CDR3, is GGIITQTPKFLIGQEGQKLTLKCQQNFNHDTMYWYRQDSGKGLRLIYYSITENDLQKGDLSEGYDASREKKSSFSLTVTSAQKNEMAVFLCASSNRALSAETLYFGSGTRLTVL.

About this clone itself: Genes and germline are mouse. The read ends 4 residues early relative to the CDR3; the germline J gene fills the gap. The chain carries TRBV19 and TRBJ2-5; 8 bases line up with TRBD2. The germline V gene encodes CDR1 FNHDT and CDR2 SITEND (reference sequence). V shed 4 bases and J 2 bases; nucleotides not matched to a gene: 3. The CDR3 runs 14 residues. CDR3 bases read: TGTGCCAGCAGTCCTGGGGGGAGCCAAGAC. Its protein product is CASSPGGSQD. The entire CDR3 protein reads CASSPGGSQDTQYF.

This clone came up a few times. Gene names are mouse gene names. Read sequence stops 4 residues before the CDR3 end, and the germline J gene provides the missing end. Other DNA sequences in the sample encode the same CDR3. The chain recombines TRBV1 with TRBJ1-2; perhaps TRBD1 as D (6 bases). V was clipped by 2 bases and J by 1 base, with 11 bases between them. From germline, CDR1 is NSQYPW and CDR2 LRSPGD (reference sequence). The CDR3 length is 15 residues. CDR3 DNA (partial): TGCACCTGCAGTGCACGCCAGGGGAGAAACTCC. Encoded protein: CTCSARQGRNS. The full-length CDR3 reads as CTCSARQGRNSDYTF.

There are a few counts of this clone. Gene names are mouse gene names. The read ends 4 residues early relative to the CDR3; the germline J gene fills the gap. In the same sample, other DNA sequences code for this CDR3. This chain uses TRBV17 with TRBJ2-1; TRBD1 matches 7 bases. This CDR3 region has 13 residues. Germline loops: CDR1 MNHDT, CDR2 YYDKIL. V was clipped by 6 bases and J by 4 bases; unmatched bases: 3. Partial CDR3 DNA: TGTGCTAGCAGCAGGGACAGATATGCT. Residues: CASSRDRYA. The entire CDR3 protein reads CASSRDRYAEQFF.

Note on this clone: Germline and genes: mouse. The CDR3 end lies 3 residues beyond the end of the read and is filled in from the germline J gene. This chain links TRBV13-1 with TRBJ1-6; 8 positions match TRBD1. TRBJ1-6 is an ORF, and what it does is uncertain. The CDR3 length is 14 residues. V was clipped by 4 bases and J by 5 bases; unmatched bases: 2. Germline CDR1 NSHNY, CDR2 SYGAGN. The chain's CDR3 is CASSQQGDNSPLYF. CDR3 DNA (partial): TGTGCCAGCAGTCAACAGGGGGATAATTCGCCC.

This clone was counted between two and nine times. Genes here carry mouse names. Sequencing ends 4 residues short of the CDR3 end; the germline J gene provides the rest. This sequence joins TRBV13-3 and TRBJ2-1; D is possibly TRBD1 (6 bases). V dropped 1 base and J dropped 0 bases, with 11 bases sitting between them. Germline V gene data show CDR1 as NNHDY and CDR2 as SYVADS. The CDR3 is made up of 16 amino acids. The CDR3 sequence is CASSDTRTDNYAEQFF. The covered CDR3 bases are TGTGCCAGCAGTGATACCCGGACAGATAACTATGCT.